What follows describes a single T cell receptor beta chain. The repertoire was sequenced with immunoSEQ multiplex PCR; TCRdb's copy has only in-frame clones and lacks some. The sample lists more than 35,000 clones, 90% seen once, with around 0.47% in the top ten. This CDR3 region has 12 residues. The V gene's germline CDR1 is MNHNY and CDR2 SVGAGI (reference sequence). V was shortened by 5 bases and J by 3 bases, with 8 bases between the two germline ends. This record belongs to a study of T cell changes during pregnancy in multiple sclerosis. This specimen consisted of CD4+ T cells from peripheral blood mononuclear cells, obtained in the first trimester of pregnancy. The rearrangement joins TRBV6-6 to TRBJ2-7; D is perhaps TRBD2 (5 bases). The receptor was isolated from a female donor in good health, enrolled as a control in a pregnancy study. The CDR3 here is CASSTGGYEQYF. DNA of the CDR3: TGTGCCAGCAGTACTGGAGGCTACGAGCAGTACTTC.